These 6 T cell receptor beta chains were sequenced from one sample in a study of T cells in Graves' hyperthyroidism and ophthalmopathy. Authors of the study amplified TCR beta CDR3 regions from RNA transcripts. HTBI primers were the set used in a first-round RT-PCR of the TCR CDR3. TCRdb ran MiXCR on the multiplex PCR reads and lists one entry per CDR3 protein. The top ten hold more than 30% of the sample, which has about 640,000 distinct CDR3 sequences, roughly 20% seen once. Sequenced: blood. Receptors originate from a young man with Graves' ophthalmopathy.

This clonotype has at least ten counts. V gene TRBV11-2 combines with J gene TRBJ2-7; 7 bases match TRBD2. The CDR3 sequence is 13 residues long. The V and J ends lost 5 bases and 4 bases, in that order; junction bases with no gene match: 5. Germline V lookup: CDR1 SGHAT, CDR2 FQNNGV. In DNA, the CDR3 is TGTGCCAGCAGCCTCGGGGGGATATACGAGCAGTACTTC. It is translated as CASSLGGIYEQYF.

J is TRBJ2-6 and V is TRBV28; no firm D call. The CDR3 loop spans 15 amino acids. V lost 5 bases and J lost 0, with 8 bases in between. Germline loops: CDR1 MDHEN, CDR2 SYDVKM. Here the CDR3 reads CASSAGSSGANVLTF. The CDR3 DNA follows: TGTGCCAGCAGTGCTGGGTCCTCTGGGGCCAACGTCCTGACTTTC.

This chain joins TRBV18 and TRBJ1-3; no clear D. With 6 bases removed from V and 0 bases from J, the gap between germline ends came to 15 bases. Germline loops: CDR1 KGHSH, CDR2 LQKENI. The CDR3 is 16 residues long. CDR3 DNA: TGTGCCAGCTCCCGTGTACAACAAGCCTCTGGAAACACCATATATTTT. Translating it yields CASSRVQQASGNTIYF.

This clonotype was picked up a small number of times. This chain links TRBV9 with TRBJ1-5, with a weak D call TRBD1 (6 bases). V was shortened by 3 bases and J by 4 bases, with 14 bases between the two germline ends. CDR3 length: 15 residues. The germline CDR1 and CDR2 sequences are SGDLS and YYNGEE. The CDR3 protein is CASSAAGTPNQPQHF. The CDR3 nucleotides are TGTGCCAGCAGCGCGGCGGGGACACCTAATCAGCCCCAGCATTTT.

Only a few counts were recorded for this clonotype. The rearrangement links TRBV11-1 to TRBJ2-3; 7 bases are shared with TRBD1. Germline CDR1 and CDR2: SGHAT and FQDESV (reference sequence). CDR3 length equals 15 residues. V lost 1 base and J lost 3; bases outside the gene matches: 4. The CDR3 is CASSLEYRGTDTQYF. CDR3 nucleotides: TGTGCCAGCAGCTTAGAGTACAGGGGAACAGATACGCAGTATTTT. Combining the CDR3 with reference TRBV11-1 and TRBJ2-3 gives the whole variable domain EAEVAQSPRYKITEKSQAVAFWCDPISGHATLYWYRQILGQGPELLVQFQDESVVDDSQLPKDRFSAERLKGVDSTLKIQPAELGDSAMYLCASSLEYRGTDTQYFGPGTRLTVL.

This clonotype occurred a few times. The J gene is TRBJ1-2, the V gene TRBV5-1; TRBD1 aligns across 11 bases. Germline CDR1 reads SGHRS; CDR2 reads YFSETQ. The V segment lost 8 bases and the J segment 2 bases; nucleotides outside the gene matches: 11. This CDR3 spans 16 amino acids. The DNA of the CDR3 is TGCGCCAGTACGCCCGGGACAGGGGGATGGAACTATGGCTACACCTTC. Its protein is CASTPGTGGWNYGYTF.